These 23 T cell receptor beta chains were sequenced from one sample in a study of cytomegalovirus exposure and HLA in healthy donors. TCRdb keeps only in-frame clones here, not all; method: immunoSEQ multiplex PCR. The data show 200,000 or so clones, roughly 84% seen once. Sequencing used PBMCs. The receptors stem from a woman younger than 30 in good health and CMV-seropositive.

The genes are TRBV7-8 and TRBJ2-7, with a weak D call TRBD2 (5 bases). This CDR3 spans 18 amino acids. CDR1 SGHVS and CDR2 FQNEAQ come from the germline V gene. Deletions cut 2 bases from V and 0 bases from J, with 20 bases between. The CDR3 region is CASSLTRVTSSSSYEQYF. CDR3 DNA sequence: TGTGCCAGCAGCTTAACGCGGGTTACCTCCTCGAGCTCCTACGAGCAGTACTTC. The complete variable domain, with remaining parts taken from reference TRBV7-8 and TRBJ2-7, reads GAGVSQSPRYKVAKRGQDVALRCDPISGHVSLFWYQQALGQGPEFLTYFQNEAQLDKSGLPSDRFFAERPEGSVSTLKIQRTQQEDSAVYLCASSLTRVTSSSSYEQYFGPGTRLTVT.

The chain carries TRBV6-6 and TRBJ2-1; 7 bases map to TRBD2. The germline V gene has CDR1 MNHNY and CDR2 SVGAGI (reference sequence). The CDR3 extends over 12 amino acids. V shed 8 bases and J 5 bases; nucleotides not matched to a gene: 3. The CDR3 nucleotides read TGTGCCAGCGGACTAGTTCACAATGAGCAGTTCTTC. The encoded protein is CASGLVHNEQFF.

This sequence joins TRBV28 and TRBJ1-1; possibly TRBD1 for D (5 bases). In germline, CDR1 is MDHEN, CDR2 SYDVKM. The CDR3 is made up of 13 amino acids. The V and J ends lost 3 bases and 6 bases respectively, with 11 bases between them. The CDR3 sequence: CASSLRQPSEAFF. DNA of the CDR3: TGTGCCAGCAGTTTGAGACAGCCTTCTGAAGCTTTCTTT.

This rearrangement joins TRBV29-1 to TRBJ2-7; D is uncertain. V was pared by 1 base and J by 3 bases, with 13 bases between. CDR1 is SQVTM and CDR2 is ANQGSEA in the germline V gene. The CDR3 spans 14 residues. This chain's CDR3 is CSVEGHPPNYEQYF. The CDR3 bases are TGCAGCGTTGAAGGGCACCCGCCAAACTACGAGCAGTACTTC.

This clone has a handful of counts. The chain couples TRBV6-6 to TRBJ2-7; the D gene is possibly TRBD2 (5 bases). In germline, CDR1 is MNHNY, CDR2 SVGAGI (reference sequence). The CDR3 has 11 amino acids. V lost 4 bases and J lost 8, with 9 bases in between. The CDR3 nucleotides read TGTGCCAGCAGTTCCGACTATAAGCAGTACTTC. Protein: CASSSDYKQYF.

J is TRBJ1-4 and V is TRBV6-5; TRBD1 might be the D (5 bases). The CDR3 extends over 15 amino acids. Germline CDR1 MNHEY, CDR2 SVGAGI. Trimming removed 0 bases at V and 8 bases at J, with 13 bases between. The CDR3 is CASSYSKGEREKLFF. DNA for the CDR3: TGTGCCAGCAGTTACTCGAAAGGGGAACGGGAAAAACTGTTTTTT.

The V gene is TRBV7-8, the J gene TRBJ2-4; TRBD2 matches at 8 bases. The CDR3 extends over 14 amino acids. Per the germline V gene, CDR1 is SGHVS and CDR2 is FQNEAQ. With V trimmed by 3 bases and J by 3 bases, 1 base remained unmatched. CDR3 residues: CASSFAGGKNIQYF. In DNA form, the CDR3 reads TGTGCCAGCAGCTTTGCGGGGGGCAAAAACATTCAGTACTTC.

The chain carries TRBV11-1 and TRBJ2-1; 8 bases agree with TRBD2. The V segment lost 3 bases and the J segment 8 bases; nucleotides outside the gene matches: 3. The CDR3 totals 13 residues. Germline CDR1 and CDR2: SGHAT and FQDESV (reference sequence). Here the CDR3 DNA reads TGTGCCAGCAGCTTCGGCGGGAGGTATGAGCAGTTCTTC. Its translation: CASSFGGRYEQFF.

The rearrangement uses TRBV2 and TRBJ1-5, with TRBD1 matching over 7 bases. The V gene end was trimmed by 2 bases and the J gene end by 5 bases; junction bases not matched to a gene: 9. In germline, CDR1 is SNHLY, CDR2 FYNNEI. The CDR3 runs to 16 residues. The CDR3: CASSEQGGGYYQPQHF. The CDR3 nucleotides are TGTGCCAGCAGTGAACAGGGGGGCGGATACTATCAGCCCCAGCATTTT.

V gene TRBV16 combines with J gene TRBJ2-1; D call uncertain. This CDR3 contains 13 residues. Germline V lookup: CDR1 KGHSY, CDR2 FQNENV. V was shortened by 1 base and J by 7 bases, with 8 bases between the two germline ends. For the CDR3, the DNA is TGTGCCAGCAGCCAATTCTCCGGGAATGAGCAGTTCTTC. Its translation is CASSQFSGNEQFF.

The rearrangement uses TRBV18 and TRBJ2-1, with TRBD1 matching over 8 bases. This CDR3 contains 13 residues. V was pared by 5 bases and J by 6 bases, with 3 bases of the junction left unmatched. Germline CDR1 reads KGHSH; CDR2 reads LQKENI. This chain's CDR3 is CASSTGTGNEQFF. CDR3 in DNA: TGTGCCAGCTCAACCGGGACAGGCAATGAGCAGTTCTTC.

The genes are TRBV29-1 and TRBJ2-3; D gene unclear. The CDR3 sequence is 10 residues long. Germline V gene data show CDR1 as SQVTM and CDR2 as ANQGSEA. V was clipped by 7 bases and J by 5 bases, with 7 bases between them. CDR3 protein: CSAYQDTQYF. The CDR3 DNA reads as TGCAGCGCCTACCAAGATACGCAGTATTTT.

This rearrangement joins TRBV7-2 to TRBJ1-1, with 7 positions matching TRBD1. This CDR3 comprises 14 residues. V trimming: 3 bases; J trimming: 1 base; junction bases outside the gene matches: 2. CDR1 is SGHTA and CDR2 is FQGNSA in the germline V gene. The CDR3 loop is CASSFRQGNTEAFF. The CDR3 nucleotides are TGTGCCAGCAGCTTCCGACAGGGGAACACTGAAGCTTTCTTT.

This clone was observed a handful of times. The V call is TRBV5-1, the J call TRBJ1-2; 7 nucleotides line up with TRBD1. V was clipped by 2 bases and J by 7 bases; unmatched bases: 11. This CDR3 region has 15 residues. The germline gives CDR1 SGHRS, CDR2 YFSETQ. Here the CDR3 reads CASSLSTGEISGYTF. CDR3 sequence (DNA): TGCGCCAGCAGCTTATCTACAGGGGAAATCTCTGGCTACACCTTC.

In DNA form, the CDR3 reads TGTGCCAGCTGGACTAGCGACATGGATACGCAGTATTTT. Translating it yields CASWTSDMDTQYF. The chain joins TRBV2 to TRBJ2-3; TRBD2 matches 9 bases. CDR1 and CDR2 (germline): SNHLY, FYNNEI. The CDR3 length is 13 residues. The J segment lost 6 bases and the V segment lost 8 bases, leaving 6 bases of the junction unmatched.

The chain carries TRBV6-5 and TRBJ1-2, with 7 nucleotides matching TRBD1. V lost 4 bases to trimming and J lost 2 bases; unmatched junction nucleotides: 4. The length of the CDR3 is 14 residues. Germline V CDR1 and CDR2: MNHEY, SVGAGI. CDR3 amino acids: CASSFQTGNYGYTF. CDR3 DNA: TGTGCCAGCAGTTTCCAGACAGGGAACTATGGCTACACCTTC.

CDR3 DNA sequence: TGTGCCAGCAGCCAACCAGGGACTAGCGGGATATATGAGCAGTTCTTC. Encoded protein: CASSQPGTSGIYEQFF. The chain recombines TRBV27 with TRBJ2-1; TRBD2 agrees at 13 bases. The CDR3 is 16 amino acids. From germline, CDR1 is MNHEY and CDR2 SMNVEV (reference sequence). V lost 6 bases and J lost 8; bases outside the gene matches: 10.

This clone was seen a handful of times. The chain couples TRBV28 to TRBJ1-2; a possible D gene is TRBD1 (5 bases). This CDR3 has 14 amino acids. The V and J ends lost 4 bases and 5 bases respectively, with 14 bases between them. Germline CDR1 is MDHEN and CDR2 is SYDVKM. The CDR3 DNA sequence: TGTGCCAGCAGTTGGCGTTTGCGGGGGTATGGCTACACCTTC. This gives the protein CASSWRLRGYGYTF.

This chain uses TRBV29-1 with TRBJ2-5; TRBD2 aligns across 10 bases. The V gene end was trimmed by 5 bases and the J gene end by 2 bases; junction bases not matched to a gene: 8. The CDR3 totals 15 residues. CDR1 and CDR2 from the germline V gene are SQVTM and ANQGSEA. CDR3 nucleotides: TGCAGCGTTAGCGGGAGGGCCCAAGTACAAGAGACCCAGTACTTC. Residues: CSVSGRAQVQETQYF.

J is TRBJ2-6 and V is TRBV4-2, with TRBD2 identical over 12 bases. Per the germline V gene, CDR1 is LGHNA and CDR2 is YNFKEQ. This CDR3 has 18 amino acids. Trimming removed 3 bases from V and 1 base from J; junction bases left unmatched: 4. CDR3 protein: CASSHLAGGGSGANVLTF. In DNA form, the CDR3 reads TGTGCCAGCAGCCACCTAGCGGGAGGGGGGTCTGGGGCCAACGTCCTGACTTTC.

This chain uses TRBV2 with TRBJ2-7; TRBD1 matches 7 bases. V was clipped by 0 bases and J by 2 bases; unmatched bases: 4. Germline lookup yields CDR1 SNHLY and CDR2 FYNNEI. CDR3 length: 15 residues. CDR3 region: CASSEARQGTYEQYF. The CDR3 DNA follows: TGTGCCAGCAGTGAAGCGCGACAGGGCACCTACGAGCAGTACTTC.

The chain carries TRBV7-6 and TRBJ1-1; the D gene is possibly TRBD1 (6 bases). Germline assignment: CDR1 SGHVS and CDR2 FNYEAQ. V dropped 1 base and J dropped 3 bases, with 15 bases sitting between them. The CDR3 length is 16 residues. The CDR3 is CASSLGAGAGDTEAFF. CDR3 nucleotides: TGTGCCAGCAGCTTAGGGGCAGGGGCGGGAGACACTGAAGCTTTCTTT.

The chain carries TRBV5-1 and TRBJ1-1, with 10 bases that match TRBD1. V dropped 6 bases and J dropped 5; count of bases not matched to a gene: 4. CDR1 is SGHRS, CDR2 YFSETQ, per germline. CDR3 length: 13 residues. CDR3 in DNA: TGCGCCAGCATGGGACAGGGGTGGACTGAAGCTTTCTTT. Protein product: CASMGQGWTEAFF.